This note documents a single TCR beta chain sequence. The sample comes from a study of OX40 agonist ivuxolimab in advanced cancers. Study information: Clinicians treated patients with ivuxolimab, an agonistic anti-OX40 (CD134) antibody.

Per the germline V gene, CDR1 is MNHNY and CDR2 is SVGAGI (reference sequence). Trimming removed 6 bases at V and 0 bases at J, with 8 bases between. The CDR3 has 13 amino acids. The table came from immunoSEQ multiplex PCR; TCRdb's copy has only in-frame clones and leaves some out. Of tens of thousands of clones listed, under 95% were seen once; the top ten hold less than 3.5%. The genes are TRBV6-6 and TRBJ1-2; no firm D call. The sequence derives from an adult with an advanced solid tumor such as melanoma, head and neck, liver or kidney cancer. The sample in question was CD4+ or CD8+ T cells sorted from blood, obtained in a trial of the OX40 agonist ivuxolimab. The CDR3 sequence: CASRPQANYGYTF. CDR3 sequence (DNA): TGTGCCAGCAGACCCCAGGCTAACTATGGCTACACCTTC.